The entry below describes one T cell receptor beta chain. Sequencing used immunoSEQ multiplex PCR; TCRdb keeps in-frame clones, though not all of them. The sample shows around 140,000 clones, 75% to 90% of them seen only once. This record comes from a study of blood T cell repertoires in COVID-19. Study-wide background: COVID-19 samples from acute and convalescent phases originated in the United States, Italy and Spain. T cells, B-cell-depleted T cells, or PBMCs supplied cDNA or gDNA.

The CDR3 consists of 15 residues. The germline V gene encodes CDR1 SGHRS and CDR2 YFSETQ. Between the trimmed V and J ends, which lost 4 bases and 6 bases, there was a span of 16 bases. The V and J genes are TRBV5-1 and TRBJ2-2, with D perhaps matching TRBD1 (6 bases). Sequenced: peripheral blood. This receptor was identified in a man aged 80 or over with acute or convalescent COVID-19. This CDR3 reads CASSVGQGKPGELFF. Here the CDR3 DNA reads TGCGCCAGCAGCGTAGGTCAGGGGAAGCCCGGGGAGCTGTTTTTT.